The TCR beta chain described here comes from a study of healthy donors' naive CD4 and CD8 T cells. Overall study context: Donors spanned ages 20-25, 40-50 and 60-70 years, half female. Study-level findings and limits: Bulk sequencing left alpha and beta chains unpaired. Positive CDR3 charge linked to CD4+ cells, negative to CD8+ cells.

TCR libraries were built from about 500 ng of total RNA by linear amplification. MiXCR, run by TCRdb on the reads, gives a single entry per CDR3 protein. The profile shows approximately 180,000 distinct CDR3 sequences, 65% to 75% of them singletons. About this clonotype: Antigen specificity is unknown.

The CDR3 is 14 amino acids. Germline trimming cut 5 bases from V and 0 bases from J; bases unmatched to any gene: 6. The germline gives CDR1 SQVTM, CDR2 ANQGSEA. The V and J genes are TRBV29-1 and TRBJ1-1; 7 bases line up with TRBD1. This clonotype originated in a pool of human donors in good health; the sample pools cells from several healthy donors. The sequenced sample was naive CD4+ and CD8+ T cells sorted from blood, pooled from several donors. CDR3 region: CSVPGQVLNTEAFF. The CDR3 DNA reads as TGCAGCGTTCCCGGACAGGTTCTGAACACTGAAGCTTTCTTT.